The 6 T cell receptor beta chains below come from one sample, sequenced in a study of blood T cell repertoires in COVID-19. The repertoire was sequenced with immunoSEQ multiplex PCR; TCRdb's copy has only in-frame clones and lacks some. The sample shows about 42,000 clones, approximately 86% of them seen only once. Material: peripheral blood. The receptors derive from a human donor in a cohort sampled during active COVID-19.

V gene TRBV2 combines with J gene TRBJ2-2; 8 positions agree with TRBD1. The germline V gene encodes CDR1 SNHLY and CDR2 FYNNEI. J gave up 6 bases and V 6 bases, and 15 bases lay outside the gene matches. The CDR3 totals 17 residues. CDR3 region: CASSAGTGGVRAGELFF. The CDR3 DNA is TGTGCCAGCAGCGCCGGGACAGGAGGGGTCCGTGCCGGGGAGCTGTTTTTT.

The CDR3 protein is CASSLGGPVTQAFF. The CDR3 DNA reads as TGTGCCAGCAGCCTGGGCGGGCCCGTCACCCAAGCTTTCTTT. V usage is TRBV6-5 and J usage is TRBJ1-1, with unresolved D. With 6 bases removed from V and 9 bases from J, the gap between germline ends came to 20 bases. This CDR3 has 14 amino acids. CDR1 and CDR2 (germline): MNHEY, SVGAGI.

This chain uses TRBV14 with TRBJ1-3, with TRBD1 matching over 7 bases. This CDR3 spans 16 amino acids. Per germline, CDR1 SGHDN and CDR2 FVKESK. V lost 1 base and J lost 0; bases outside the gene matches: 3. CDR3 loop: CASSQARGLSGNTIYF. CDR3 nucleotides: TGTGCCAGCAGCCAAGCAAGGGGGCTCTCTGGAAACACCATATATTTT. Filled out from reference TRBV14 and TRBJ1-3, the complete variable domain reads EAGVTQFPSHSVIEKGQTVTLRCDPISGHDNLYWYRRVMGKEIKFLLHFVKESKQDESGMPNNRFLAERTGGTYSTLKVQPAELEDSGVYFCASSQARGLSGNTIYFGEGSWLTVV.

For this clone: The same CDR3 is also encoded by other DNA sequences in this sample. The chain carries TRBV7-2 and TRBJ2-5; D is undetermined. Germline V lookup: CDR1 SGHTA, CDR2 FQGNSA. The CDR3 consists of 12 residues. V lost 3 bases and J lost 2, with 4 bases in between. CDR3 bases: TGTGCCAGCAGCTTGTATCAAGAGACCCAGTACTTC. It specifies CASSLYQETQYF.

CDR3 coding DNA: TGCGCCAGCAGCTTGGATCCAGGGGCCACCGGGGAGCTGTTTTTT. This gives the protein CASSLDPGATGELFF. The chain is built from TRBV5-1 and TRBJ2-2; perhaps TRBD1 as D (6 bases). CDR1 and CDR2 from the germline V gene are SGHRS and YFSETQ. CDR3 length equals 15 residues. V was clipped by 0 bases and J by 4 bases, with 10 bases between them.

This chain joins TRBV7-2 and TRBJ2-5, with D perhaps matching TRBD1 (6 bases). Trimming took off 6 bases at V and 4 bases at J, with 18 bases between the two ends. Germline V gives CDR1 SGHTA, CDR2 FQGNSA. The CDR3 spans 15 residues. CDR3 residues: CASSHSQGRGETQYF. The CDR3 coding sequence is TGTGCCAGCAGTCATTCCCAGGGGAGAGGAGAGACCCAGTACTTC.